Listed below are T cell receptor beta chains from one sample, sequenced in a study of blood T cell repertoires in COVID-19. Measured with immunoSEQ multiplex PCR; TCRdb has only the in-frame clones, and not every one. The profile shows 170,000 or so clones, approximately 88% of them singletons. Sequencing was performed on peripheral blood. These receptors were obtained from a woman between 55 and 75 years old with acute or convalescent COVID-19. The CDR3 runs from the conserved cysteine through the conserved F or W. Each record gives: J gene, D gene, V gene, clone size, CDR3 DNA, CDR3 protein. A D gene is named only where the DNA matches it firmly. The size of a clone is reported for some rows only, either as once, few or many, or as a class for expanded clones.

j_call: TRBJ2-3
d_call: .
v_call: TRBV5-1
clone_size: .
cdr3_nt: TGCGCCAGCAGCCTAGGGGCAGATACGCAGTATTTT
cdr3_aa: CASSLGADTQYF

j_call: TRBJ1-5
d_call: TRBD1
v_call: TRBV2
clone_size: .
cdr3_nt: TGTGCCAGCAGTGATAGAGGGACAGGGTACAATCAGCCCCAGCATTTT
cdr3_aa: CASSDRGTGYNQPQHF

j_call: TRBJ2-3
d_call: TRBD1
v_call: TRBV28
clone_size: .
cdr3_nt: TGTGCCAGCAGTTTGGGCGGACAGGGAAGGGATACGCAGTATTTT
cdr3_aa: CASSLGGQGRDTQYF

j_call: TRBJ2-7
d_call: TRBD2
v_call: TRBV9
clone_size: once
cdr3_nt: TGTGCCAGCAGCGTAGCGGCTAGCGGGCCCTACGAGCAGTACTTC
cdr3_aa: CASSVAASGPYEQYF

j_call: TRBJ2-5
d_call: .
v_call: TRBV11-3
clone_size: .
cdr3_nt: TGTGCCAGCAGCCCCGGACGGGGAGTCCAAGAGACCCAGTACTTC
cdr3_aa: CASSPGRGVQETQYF

j_call: TRBJ1-6
d_call: TRBD1
v_call: TRBV3-1/TRBV3-2
clone_size: .
cdr3_nt: TGTGCCAGCAGCCCTGTTTTAGGACAGGAGACTAATTCACCCCTCCACTTT
cdr3_aa: CASSPVLGQETNSPLHF

j_call: TRBJ1-2
d_call: .
v_call: TRBV7-9
clone_size: .
cdr3_nt: TGTGCCAGCAGCTACCCCGGAGGTGCTAACTATGGCTACACCTTC
cdr3_aa: CASSYPGGANYGYTF

j_call: TRBJ1-5
d_call: TRBD1
v_call: TRBV2
clone_size: .
cdr3_nt: TGTGCCAGCAGTCGTGGGGACAGGGCGGTTAGCAATCAGCCCCAGCATTTT
cdr3_aa: CASSRGDRAVSNQPQHF

j_call: TRBJ1-2
d_call: .
v_call: TRBV7-9
clone_size: .
cdr3_nt: TGTGCCAGCAGCCGCGCCGGACACCGCTATGGCTACACCTTC
cdr3_aa: CASSRAGHRYGYTF

j_call: TRBJ2-7
d_call: TRBD1
v_call: TRBV7-9
clone_size: .
cdr3_nt: TGTGCCAGCAGCTTACGGACAGGGGATTCAACCTACGAGCAGTACTTC
cdr3_aa: CASSLRTGDSTYEQYF

j_call: TRBJ1-2
d_call: .
v_call: TRBV5-1
clone_size: .
cdr3_nt: TGCGCCAGCAGTTCCGGGGGGCCGTGGGACTATGGCTACACCTTC
cdr3_aa: CASSSGGPWDYGYTF

j_call: TRBJ2-7
d_call: .
v_call: TRBV7-9
clone_size: .
cdr3_nt: TGTGCCAGCAGCTCAATTAGGAGCTCCTACGAGCAGTACTTC
cdr3_aa: CASSSIRSSYEQYF

j_call: TRBJ1-1
d_call: TRBD1
v_call: TRBV6-5
clone_size: .
cdr3_nt: TGTGCCAGCAGTTCAGACAGGGGCACTGAAGCTTTCTTT
cdr3_aa: CASSSDRGTEAFF

j_call: TRBJ2-5
d_call: TRBD2
v_call: TRBV7-9
clone_size: .
cdr3_nt: TGTGCCAGCAGCTTGGCTAGCGGGGGGTTGGAGACCCAGTACTTC
cdr3_aa: CASSLASGGLETQYF

j_call: TRBJ2-5
d_call: TRBD1
v_call: TRBV12-5
clone_size: .
cdr3_nt: TGTGCTAGTGGTCTTGGGACAGGGGTACAAGAGACCCAGTACTTC
cdr3_aa: CASGLGTGVQETQYF

j_call: TRBJ1-2
d_call: .
v_call: TRBV5-4
clone_size: .
cdr3_nt: TGTGCCAGCAGCTTACAGGGTGGCTATGGCTACACCTTC
cdr3_aa: CASSLQGGYGYTF

j_call: TRBJ2-5
d_call: .
v_call: TRBV6-6
clone_size: .
cdr3_nt: TGTGCCAGCAGTTACGGGCCGGAGACCCAGTACTTC
cdr3_aa: CASSYGPETQYF

j_call: TRBJ2-5
d_call: TRBD1
v_call: TRBV11-1
clone_size: .
cdr3_nt: TGTGCCAGCAGCCAAGACAGGGTTGGGACCCAGTACTTC
cdr3_aa: CASSQDRVGTQYF

j_call: TRBJ1-2
d_call: TRBD1
v_call: TRBV5-6
clone_size: .
cdr3_nt: TGTGCCAGCAGCTGGGGCCCTACAGGGGGATATGGCTACACCTTC
cdr3_aa: CASSWGPTGGYGYTF

j_call: TRBJ2-5
d_call: TRBD2
v_call: TRBV6-2/TRBV6-3
clone_size: .
cdr3_nt: TGTGCCAGCAGCACAAGGCTCGGGGGGGAGACCCAGTACTTC
cdr3_aa: CASSTRLGGETQYF

j_call: TRBJ2-2
d_call: .
v_call: TRBV5-1
clone_size: few
cdr3_nt: TGCGCCAGCAGCTTGCCCCAGCTAGTAACGTTGGCTTTTGCCGGGGAGCTGTTTTTT
cdr3_aa: CASSLPQLVTLAFAGELFF

j_call: TRBJ1-6
d_call: .
v_call: TRBV5-1
clone_size: .
cdr3_nt: TGCGCCAGCAGGACTGGCATCGACGGCGGAAATTCACCCCTCCACTTT
cdr3_aa: CASRTGIDGGNSPLHF

j_call: TRBJ1-1
d_call: TRBD1
v_call: TRBV3-1/TRBV3-2
clone_size: .
cdr3_nt: TGTGCCAGCAGCCTACGGACAGGTGGCAGGAACACTGAAGCTTTCTTT
cdr3_aa: CASSLRTGGRNTEAFF

j_call: TRBJ1-2
d_call: TRBD1
v_call: TRBV3-1/TRBV3-2
clone_size: .
cdr3_nt: TGTGCCAGCAGCCAAGATCCTCCAGGGGGGTTTGGCTACACCTTC
cdr3_aa: CASSQDPPGGFGYTF

j_call: TRBJ1-3
d_call: TRBD1
v_call: TRBV7-2
clone_size: .
cdr3_nt: TGTGCCAGCAGCAACGGACAGGCGGGCCACACCATATATTTT
cdr3_aa: CASSNGQAGHTIYF

j_call: TRBJ2-1
d_call: TRBD2
v_call: TRBV7-2
clone_size: .
cdr3_nt: TGTGCCAGCAGCGGGGAATTGAGGGCTAGCGGCCCCATTGAGCAGTTCTTC
cdr3_aa: CASSGELRASGPIEQFF

j_call: TRBJ1-1
d_call: TRBD1
v_call: TRBV29-1
clone_size: few
cdr3_nt: TGCAGCGTAGGACAGGGGGGGTCTGAAGCTTTCTTT
cdr3_aa: CSVGQGGSEAFF

j_call: TRBJ1-2
d_call: .
v_call: TRBV19
clone_size: .
cdr3_nt: TGTGCCAGTACTTATAATCCGACGGGCTATGGCTACACCTTC
cdr3_aa: CASTYNPTGYGYTF

j_call: TRBJ1-5
d_call: .
v_call: TRBV6-2/TRBV6-3
clone_size: .
cdr3_nt: TGTGCCAGCAGTTACTCGGGCAGTCCGAATCAGCCCCAGCATTTT
cdr3_aa: CASSYSGSPNQPQHF

j_call: TRBJ1-2
d_call: .
v_call: TRBV10-2
clone_size: .
cdr3_nt: TGCGCCAGCAGTGTAGGTTCGGGGACAACCGACGGCTACACCTTC
cdr3_aa: CASSVGSGTTDGYTF

j_call: TRBJ1-3
d_call: TRBD1
v_call: TRBV19
clone_size: .
cdr3_nt: TGTGCCACCGTCGATCCAGGGGGCTCCCCTGGAAACACCATATATTTT
cdr3_aa: CATVDPGGSPGNTIYF

j_call: TRBJ2-3
d_call: TRBD2
v_call: TRBV9
clone_size: .
cdr3_nt: TGTGCCAGCAGCGTAGGCCTAGCGGGGGGGGATGATACGCAGTATTTT
cdr3_aa: CASSVGLAGGDDTQYF

j_call: TRBJ1-2
d_call: .
v_call: TRBV12-3/TRBV12-4
clone_size: .
cdr3_nt: TGTGCCAGCAGTTTTGTTCAGTATGGCTACACCTTC
cdr3_aa: CASSFVQYGYTF

j_call: TRBJ1-2
d_call: .
v_call: TRBV2
clone_size: .
cdr3_nt: TGTGCCAGCAGTGGGAGGATCGGTGTCCACGACTACACCTTC
cdr3_aa: CASSGRIGVHDYTF

j_call: TRBJ2-6
d_call: .
v_call: TRBV5-1
clone_size: few
cdr3_nt: TGCGCCAGCAGCATAACCTGGGGACTTCCCTCTGGGGCCAACGTCCTGACTTTC
cdr3_aa: CASSITWGLPSGANVLTF

j_call: TRBJ2-3
d_call: TRBD2
v_call: TRBV5-4
clone_size: .
cdr3_nt: TGTGCCAGCAGCGGCGGGACTAGCGGGGGGCCTAGCACAGATACGCAGTATTTT
cdr3_aa: CASSGGTSGGPSTDTQYF

j_call: TRBJ1-1
d_call: .
v_call: TRBV7-2
clone_size: .
cdr3_nt: TGTGCCAGCAGCTTAGGATTGAACGGAGGTTCGTTGACTGAAGCTTTCTTT
cdr3_aa: CASSLGLNGGSLTEAFF

j_call: TRBJ2-7
d_call: TRBD1
v_call: TRBV5-1
clone_size: once
cdr3_nt: TGCGCCAGCAGGATGACAGGGGGCTCCTACGAGCAGTACTTC
cdr3_aa: CASRMTGGSYEQYF

j_call: TRBJ2-1
d_call: TRBD2
v_call: TRBV2
clone_size: .
cdr3_nt: TGTGCCAGCAGTCCCGGACTAGCGGGGTACAATGAGCAGTTCTTC
cdr3_aa: CASSPGLAGYNEQFF

j_call: TRBJ1-5
d_call: TRBD1
v_call: TRBV25-1
clone_size: .
cdr3_nt: TGTGCCAGCATCAACCGGGACAGGGGGCTTCAGCCCCAGCATTTT
cdr3_aa: CASINRDRGLQPQHF

j_call: TRBJ2-7
d_call: .
v_call: TRBV5-1
clone_size: .
cdr3_nt: TGCGCCAGCAGCCACACAGGTGGGACCTACGAGCAGTACTTC
cdr3_aa: CASSHTGGTYEQYF

j_call: TRBJ2-1
d_call: TRBD2
v_call: TRBV27
clone_size: once
cdr3_nt: TGTGCCAGCAGTTTGACTAGCGGGGGGTCTTGGGAGCAGTTCTTC
cdr3_aa: CASSLTSGGSWEQFF

j_call: TRBJ1-3
d_call: .
v_call: TRBV7-9
clone_size: .
cdr3_nt: TGTGCCAGCAGCTTAGGGGGCCAGGGGAACACCATATATTTT
cdr3_aa: CASSLGGQGNTIYF

j_call: TRBJ2-7
d_call: TRBD2
v_call: TRBV4-1
clone_size: .
cdr3_nt: TGCGCCAGCAGCCCCAGCGGGGGCCTAACCTACGAGCAGTACTTC
cdr3_aa: CASSPSGGLTYEQYF

j_call: TRBJ2-5
d_call: .
v_call: TRBV4-2
clone_size: .
cdr3_nt: TGTGCCAGCAGCCAAGGGGAGGGGGACCAAGAGACCCAGTACTTC
cdr3_aa: CASSQGEGDQETQYF

j_call: TRBJ2-7
d_call: .
v_call: TRBV6-5
clone_size: few
cdr3_nt: TGTGCCAGCAGACTCGACTTTCTGGTCTACGAGCAGTACTTC
cdr3_aa: CASRLDFLVYEQYF

j_call: TRBJ2-7
d_call: .
v_call: TRBV5-1
clone_size: once
cdr3_nt: TGCGCCAGCACCTACAGGGCAGGGACGTACGAGCAGTACTTC
cdr3_aa: CASTYRAGTYEQYF

j_call: TRBJ1-4
d_call: TRBD1
v_call: TRBV18
clone_size: .
cdr3_nt: TGTGCCAGCTCACCTCCGACAGGGGGGAGGAATGAAAAACTGTTTTTT
cdr3_aa: CASSPPTGGRNEKLFF

j_call: TRBJ1-6
d_call: .
v_call: TRBV6-6
clone_size: .
cdr3_nt: TGTGCCAGCAGTTACTCCTGGGGCGGTGGGGATTCACCCCTCCACTTT
cdr3_aa: CASSYSWGGGDSPLHF

j_call: TRBJ2-4
d_call: TRBD2
v_call: TRBV3-1/TRBV3-2
clone_size: .
cdr3_nt: TGTGCCAGCAGCCCTAGCGGGGGGGCCTCGGGCATTCAGTACTTC
cdr3_aa: CASSPSGGASGIQYF

j_call: TRBJ2-2
d_call: .
v_call: TRBV10-1
clone_size: .
cdr3_nt: TGCGCCAGCAGTGGAGGCCCCACAGGGCCCCCTTCCTACACCGGGGAGCTGTTTTTT
cdr3_aa: CASSGGPTGPPSYTGELFF

j_call: TRBJ1-2
d_call: TRBD1
v_call: TRBV18
clone_size: few
cdr3_nt: TGTGCCAGCTCACCAGGAGGGACAGGGGGTGAATATGGCTACACCTTC
cdr3_aa: CASSPGGTGGEYGYTF

j_call: TRBJ1-2
d_call: .
v_call: TRBV6-5
clone_size: .
cdr3_nt: TGTGCCAGCAGCTCCAGATATGGCTACACCTTC
cdr3_aa: CASSSRYGYTF

j_call: TRBJ1-3
d_call: .
v_call: TRBV30
clone_size: .
cdr3_nt: TGTGCCTGGAGTCTCTCAGGGGCGCTCTCTGGAAACACCATATATTTT
cdr3_aa: CAWSLSGALSGNTIYF

j_call: TRBJ1-1
d_call: .
v_call: TRBV27
clone_size: .
cdr3_nt: TGTGCCAGCAGTTTAGCAGGGTTCACTGAAGCTTTCTTT
cdr3_aa: CASSLAGFTEAFF

j_call: TRBJ1-6
d_call: .
v_call: TRBV27
clone_size: .
cdr3_nt: TGTGCCAGCAGAACCCAACGGGGGAACTCACCCCTCCACTTT
cdr3_aa: CASRTQRGNSPLHF

j_call: TRBJ1-2
d_call: .
v_call: TRBV9
clone_size: .
cdr3_nt: TGTGCCAGCAGCTGGGGGGGCAGAGCTAACTATGGCTACACCTTC
cdr3_aa: CASSWGGRANYGYTF

j_call: TRBJ1-2
d_call: .
v_call: TRBV7-2
clone_size: .
cdr3_nt: TGTGCCAGCAGCGACCGGACATTCTACGGAGATGGCTACACCTTC
cdr3_aa: CASSDRTFYGDGYTF

j_call: TRBJ1-1
d_call: .
v_call: TRBV5-4
clone_size: .
cdr3_nt: TGTGCCAGCAGCTTGGGGCAGATGAACACTGAAGCTTTCTTT
cdr3_aa: CASSLGQMNTEAFF